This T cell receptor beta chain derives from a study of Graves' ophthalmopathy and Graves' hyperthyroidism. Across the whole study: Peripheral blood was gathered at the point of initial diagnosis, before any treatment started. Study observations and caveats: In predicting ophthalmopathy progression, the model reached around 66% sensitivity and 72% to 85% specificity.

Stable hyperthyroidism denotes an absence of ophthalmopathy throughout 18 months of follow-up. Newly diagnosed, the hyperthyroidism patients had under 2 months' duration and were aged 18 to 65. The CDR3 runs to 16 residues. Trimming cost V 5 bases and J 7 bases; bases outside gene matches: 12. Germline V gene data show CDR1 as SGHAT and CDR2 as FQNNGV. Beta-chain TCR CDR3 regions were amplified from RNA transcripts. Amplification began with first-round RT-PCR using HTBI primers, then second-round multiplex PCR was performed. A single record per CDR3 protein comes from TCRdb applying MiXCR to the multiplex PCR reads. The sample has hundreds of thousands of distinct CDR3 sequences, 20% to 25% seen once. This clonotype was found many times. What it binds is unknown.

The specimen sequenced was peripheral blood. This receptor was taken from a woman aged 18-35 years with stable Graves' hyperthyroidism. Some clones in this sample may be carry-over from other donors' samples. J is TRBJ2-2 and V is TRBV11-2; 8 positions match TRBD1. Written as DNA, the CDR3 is TGTGCCAGCAGCCCTCGAGACAGGGGTTCTAACGGGGAGCTGTTTTTT. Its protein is CASSPRDRGSNGELFF.